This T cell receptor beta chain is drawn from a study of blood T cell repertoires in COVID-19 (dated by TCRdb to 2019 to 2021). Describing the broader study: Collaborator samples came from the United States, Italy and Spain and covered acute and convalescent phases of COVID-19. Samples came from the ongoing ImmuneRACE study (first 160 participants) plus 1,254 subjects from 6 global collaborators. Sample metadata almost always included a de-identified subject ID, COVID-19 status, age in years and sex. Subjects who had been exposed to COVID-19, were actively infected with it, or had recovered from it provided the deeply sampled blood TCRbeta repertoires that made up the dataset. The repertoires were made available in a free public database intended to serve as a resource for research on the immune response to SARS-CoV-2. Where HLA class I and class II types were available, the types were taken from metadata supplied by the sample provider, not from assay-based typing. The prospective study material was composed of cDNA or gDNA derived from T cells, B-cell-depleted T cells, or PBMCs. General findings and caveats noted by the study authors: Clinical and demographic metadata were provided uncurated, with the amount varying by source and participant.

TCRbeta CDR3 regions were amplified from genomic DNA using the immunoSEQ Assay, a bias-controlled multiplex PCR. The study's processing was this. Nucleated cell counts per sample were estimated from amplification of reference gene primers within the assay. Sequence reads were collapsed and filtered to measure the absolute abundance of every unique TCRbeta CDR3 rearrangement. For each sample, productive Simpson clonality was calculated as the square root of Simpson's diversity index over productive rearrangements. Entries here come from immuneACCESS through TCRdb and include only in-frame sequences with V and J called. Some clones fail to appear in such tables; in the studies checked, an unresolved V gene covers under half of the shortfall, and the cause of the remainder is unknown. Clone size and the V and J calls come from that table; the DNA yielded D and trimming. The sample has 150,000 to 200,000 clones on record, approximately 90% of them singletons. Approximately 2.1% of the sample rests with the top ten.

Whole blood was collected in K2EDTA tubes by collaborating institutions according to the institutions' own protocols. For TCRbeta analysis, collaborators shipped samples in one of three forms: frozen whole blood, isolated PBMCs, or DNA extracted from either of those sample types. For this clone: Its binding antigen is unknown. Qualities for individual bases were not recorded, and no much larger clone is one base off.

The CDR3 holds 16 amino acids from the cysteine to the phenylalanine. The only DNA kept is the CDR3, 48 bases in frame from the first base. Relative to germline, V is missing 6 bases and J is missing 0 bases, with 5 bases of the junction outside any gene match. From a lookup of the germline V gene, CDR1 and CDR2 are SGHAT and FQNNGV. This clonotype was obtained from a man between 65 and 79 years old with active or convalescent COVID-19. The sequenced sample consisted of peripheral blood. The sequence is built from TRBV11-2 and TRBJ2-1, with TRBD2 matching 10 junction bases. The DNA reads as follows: TGTGCCAGCAGGACTAGCGGGTCCAGCTCCTACAATGAGCAGTTCTTC. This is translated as CASRTSGSSSYNEQFF.